This is a list of T cell receptor beta chains from one sample in a study of cytomegalovirus exposure and HLA in healthy donors. Method: immunoSEQ multiplex PCR; TCRdb's copy keeps in-frame clones and lacks some. This table holds some 120,000 clones, 76% found once. The sequencing sample was made of PBMCs. All receptors derive from a woman in her thirties or forties in good health and CMV-seropositive. CDR3s include the opening cysteine and the closing phenylalanine or tryptophan. A D gene is named only where the DNA matches it firmly. Not every row has a clone size; where given, it reads once, few, many or a size class.

J gene,clone size,D gene,V gene,CDR3 protein,CDR3 DNA
TRBJ2-4,once,-,TRBV5-6,CASSLVDSLENIQYF,TGTGCCAGCAGCTTGGTTGATAGTCTGGAAAACATTCAGTACTTC
TRBJ2-1,few,TRBD2,TRBV5-1,CASSSTSGVQEQFF,TGCGCCAGCAGCTCGACTAGCGGGGTTCAGGAGCAGTTCTTC
TRBJ2-2,-,-,TRBV2,CASSRVPGELFF,TGTGCCAGCAGTCGGGTCCCCGGGGAGCTGTTTTTT
TRBJ2-3,few,TRBD2,TRBV2,CASRYHGTSGENTQYF,TGTGCCAGCAGGTACCACGGGACTAGCGGGGAGAATACGCAGTATTTT
TRBJ2-1,few,TRBD2,TRBV7-9,CASSPKLIAGGPRNEQFF,TGTGCCAGCAGCCCTAAACTCATAGCGGGGGGGCCCCGCAATGAGCAGTTCTTC
TRBJ1-3,once,-,TRBV6-5,CASSSPRTGAGNTIYF,TGTGCCAGCAGTTCACCAAGGACGGGGGCTGGAAACACCATATATTTT
TRBJ1-4,-,TRBD1,TRBV6-5,CASSRGQGLSLLFF,TGTGCCAGCAGTCGCGGACAGGGGCTTTCTCTCCTGTTTTTT
TRBJ1-2,-,-,TRBV29-1,CSVPTGPRGYGYTF,TGCAGCGTCCCCACAGGGCCCCGGGGTTATGGCTACACCTTC
TRBJ1-2,-,TRBD1,TRBV9,CASSGQGGYGYTF,TGTGCCAGCAGCGGACAGGGGGGCTATGGCTACACCTTC
TRBJ2-1,-,TRBD2,TRBV5-1,CASGRLAGGIDEQFF,TGCGCCAGCGGCCGACTAGCGGGGGGGATCGATGAGCAGTTCTTC
TRBJ1-1,once,-,TRBV7-9,CASSLFAGMNTEAFF,TGTGCCAGCAGCTTATTTGCAGGCATGAACACTGAAGCTTTCTTT
TRBJ1-1,-,TRBD1,TRBV25-1,CASSEGDRVTEAFF,TGTGCCAGCAGTGAAGGGGACAGGGTGACTGAAGCTTTCTTT
TRBJ2-1,few,-,TRBV5-6,CATGRGGIVNNEQFF,TGTGCCACGGGGAGGGGGGGCATAGTGAACAATGAGCAGTTCTTC
TRBJ2-3,-,-,TRBV5-6,CASSRGLLSMSDTQYF,TGTGCCAGCAGCCGGGGATTACTAAGCATGTCGGATACGCAGTATTTT
TRBJ1-3,-,-,TRBV18,CASSPLEGDDSGNTIYF,TGTGCCAGCTCACCACTAGAAGGGGATGACTCTGGAAACACCATATATTTT
TRBJ2-2,-,TRBD2,TRBV19,CASTPLAGGPDTGELFF,TGTGCCAGTACCCCCCTTGCGGGGGGGCCTGACACCGGGGAGCTGTTTTTT
TRBJ2-1,-,-,TRBV7-2,CASSLVMSNSAYNEQFF,TGTGCCAGCAGCTTAGTGATGAGTAATTCGGCCTACAATGAGCAGTTCTTC
TRBJ1-5,-,-,TRBV19,CASRQVYSNQPQHF,TGTGCCAGTCGACAGGTCTATAGCAATCAGCCCCAGCATTTT
TRBJ1-3,-,-,TRBV30,CAWEKGLRGSGNTIYF,TGTGCCTGGGAAAAGGGCCTCAGAGGGTCTGGAAACACCATATATTTT
TRBJ1-5,-,TRBD1,TRBV18,CASSPNDRAANQPQHF,TGTGCCAGCTCTCCCAATGACAGGGCAGCGAATCAGCCCCAGCATTTT
TRBJ1-1,-,-,TRBV7-8,CASSLLGHRNTEAFF,TGTGCCAGCAGCTTGCTGGGACACCGGAACACTGAAGCTTTCTTT
TRBJ1-6,once,TRBD1,TRBV7-2,CASSPALQGAPRSPLHF,TGTGCCAGCAGCCCGGCCTTACAGGGGGCGCCGCGTTCACCCCTCCACTTT
TRBJ1-3,-,-,TRBV2,CASSEGISSGNTIYF,TGTGCCAGCAGTGAGGGCATCTCCTCTGGAAACACCATATATTTT
TRBJ1-1,-,-,TRBV18,CASSPQENLNTEAFF,TGTGCCAGCTCACCACAGGAGAATTTGAACACTGAAGCTTTCTTT
TRBJ1-5,-,-,TRBV7-2,CASSPAGDNQPQHF,TGTGCCAGCAGCCCGGCAGGGGATAATCAGCCCCAGCATTTT
TRBJ1-1,-,-,TRBV5-1,CASSFNRNTEAFF,TGCGCCAGCAGCTTCAACAGGAACACTGAAGCTTTCTTT
TRBJ1-1,-,TRBD1,TRBV29-1,CSFVEGGAGTEAFF,TGCAGCTTTGTGGAAGGGGGCGCGGGGACTGAAGCTTTCTTT
TRBJ1-1,-,-,TRBV5-5,CASSPWAGRRSF,TGTGCCAGCAGCCCATGGGCCGGAAGGAGGTCATTT
TRBJ1-1,-,-,TRBV5-1,CASSLYQGNTEAFF,TGCGCCAGCAGCTTATATCAGGGGAACACTGAAGCTTTCTTT
TRBJ2-5,-,-,TRBV18,CASSPLFRGGQETQYF,TGTGCCAGCTCACCACTTTTTAGGGGGGGCCAAGAGACCCAGTACTTC
TRBJ1-1,-,TRBD1,TRBV9,CACRDRPMNTEAFF,TGTGCCTGCCGGGACAGACCCATGAACACTGAAGCTTTCTTT
TRBJ1-6,-,TRBD1,TRBV5-4,CASSLGGGTDYSPLHF,TGTGCCAGCAGCTTGGGTGGGGGGACAGACTATTCACCCCTCCACTTT
TRBJ2-7,-,-,TRBV5-4,CASSPGSGGPYEQYF,TGTGCCAGCAGCCCGGGATCAGGTGGGCCCTACGAGCAGTACTTC
TRBJ2-5,-,TRBD1,TRBV6-1,CATSVGQGVDQYF,TGTGCCACTTCAGTGGGGCAGGGGGTTGACCAGTACTTC
TRBJ2-3,-,TRBD2,TRBV2,CASSPQLAGTDTQYF,TGTGCCAGCAGTCCACAACTAGCGGGCACAGATACGCAGTATTTT
TRBJ1-1,few,-,TRBV5-1,CASSLYPGNTEAFF,TGCGCCAGCAGCTTGTATCCAGGAAACACTGAAGCTTTCTTT
TRBJ2-1,-,-,TRBV27,CASSLGGAYNEQFF,TGTGCCAGCAGTTTAGGGGGCGCCTACAATGAGCAGTTCTTC
TRBJ2-7,-,TRBD1,TRBV2,CASSKHAPGQGASYEQYF,TGTGCCAGCAGTAAACACGCTCCGGGACAGGGGGCCTCCTACGAGCAGTACTTC
TRBJ2-5,-,TRBD1,TRBV15,CATSRPGQWQETQYF,TGTGCCACCAGCAGACCGGGACAGTGGCAAGAGACCCAGTACTTC
TRBJ1-1,-,-,TRBV5-1,CASSLEADRGSGTEAFF,TGCGCCAGCAGCTTGGAGGCGGACCGGGGATCGGGAACTGAAGCTTTCTTT
TRBJ2-3,-,TRBD2,TRBV25-1,CASSLAGDLDTQYF,TGTGCCAGCTCCTTAGCGGGGGACTTGGATACGCAGTATTTT
TRBJ2-7,-,-,TRBV5-4,CASSLGGRGSSYEQYF,TGTGCCAGCAGCTTGGGGGGCAGGGGCAGCTCCTACGAGCAGTACTTC
TRBJ2-1,-,TRBD1,TRBV5-6,CASSIPDRGHIPFF,TGTGCCAGCAGCATCCCGGACAGGGGGCATATTCCGTTCTTC
TRBJ2-7,few,-,TRBV27,CASSHSWAGEQYF,TGTGCCAGCAGCCACAGCTGGGCGGGGGAGCAGTACTTC
TRBJ1-4,few,-,TRBV5-1,CASSLSLRGREKLFF,TGCGCCAGCAGCTTGAGCCTCAGGGGAAGAGAAAAACTGTTTTTT
TRBJ1-5,-,-,TRBV5-8,CASSLDRVGWGNQPQHF,TGTGCCAGCAGCTTGGACAGGGTCGGTTGGGGCAATCAGCCCCAGCATTTT
TRBJ1-5,-,-,TRBV5-5,CASSLEAADNQPQHF,TGTGCCAGCAGCTTGGAAGCGGCAGACAATCAGCCCCAGCATTTT
TRBJ2-7,once,-,TRBV6-6,CASSGELYEQYF,TGTGCCAGCAGTGGAGAGCTCTACGAGCAGTACTTC
TRBJ1-6,-,-,TRBV9,CASSPAVASSPLHF,TGTGCCAGCAGCCCTGCCGTTGCCAGTTCACCCCTCCACTTT
TRBJ2-7,-,-,TRBV4-1,CASSRGLFSYEQYF,TGCGCCAGCAGCCGCGGACTGTTCTCCTACGAGCAGTACTTC
TRBJ2-3,-,TRBD2,TRBV11-2,CASSLRLATDTQYF,TGTGCCAGCAGCCTTAGACTAGCAACAGATACGCAGTATTTT
TRBJ2-3,-,-,TRBV19,CASRQQGSTDTQYF,TGTGCCAGTAGGCAACAGGGTTCCACAGATACGCAGTATTTT